What follows are 19 T cell receptor beta chains derived from one specimen sequenced in a study of blood T cell repertoires in COVID-19. Profiling relied on immunoSEQ multiplex PCR, and the TCRdb table lists in-frame clones only, not all of them. This table has around 30,000 clones, 86% appearing once. The sequenced material came from peripheral blood. Receptors originate from a woman aged 80 or over with active or convalescent COVID-19.

In this sample, this clone turned up a few times. The chain couples TRBV2 to TRBJ2-1, with 7 positions matching TRBD2. The CDR3 has 14 amino acids. Trimming removed 8 bases from V and 9 bases from J; junction bases left unmatched: 13. CDR1 and CDR2 from the germline V gene are SNHLY and FYNNEI. The CDR3, as DNA: TGTGCCAGCCTCCCGGTCCGGGACTACGTTGAGCAGTTCTTC. This encodes CASLPVRDYVEQFF.

This rearrangement joins TRBV2 to TRBJ1-6; D not certain. Trimming left V 5 bases short and J 6 bases short, with 11 bases between. Looked up from germline, CDR1 is SNHLY and CDR2 is FYNNEI. CDR3 length: 14 residues. CDR3 loop: CASSILQINSPLHF. CDR3 nucleotides: TGTGCCAGCAGTATCCTCCAGATTAATTCACCCCTCCACTTT.

This sequence joins TRBV29-1 and TRBJ2-3; 7 bases line up with TRBD2. This CDR3 is 15 amino acids long. Unmatched junction bases numbered 9, after V lost 3 bases and J lost 3 bases. Germline V gene data show CDR1 as SQVTM and CDR2 as ANQGSEA. CDR3 protein: CSVEGASGATDTQYF. CDR3 DNA: TGCAGCGTTGAGGGAGCCAGCGGGGCGACAGATACGCAGTATTTT.

The genes are TRBV7-6 and TRBJ2-1; 11 nucleotides line up with TRBD1. CDR3 length equals 15 residues. After removal of 5 bases from V and 5 bases from J, the junction contained 5 bases not matched to a gene. CDR1 SGHVS and CDR2 FNYEAQ come from the germline V gene. CDR3 sequence: CASSPGTGGDNEQFF. The CDR3 bases are TGTGCCAGCAGCCCAGGGACAGGGGGGGACAATGAGCAGTTCTTC.

V is TRBV28 and J is TRBJ1-6; TRBD1 aligns across 9 bases. The CDR3 is 15 amino acids. The V segment lost 6 bases and the J segment 8 bases; nucleotides outside the gene matches: 8. Germline loops: CDR1 MDHEN, CDR2 SYDVKM. For the CDR3, the DNA is TGTGCCAGCAGAAGACAGGGGGTTAAGGATTCACCCCTCCACTTT. Translated: CASRRQGVKDSPLHF.

This clone was seen only a few times. The rearrangement joins TRBV7-8 to TRBJ2-3; 7 nucleotides align to TRBD2. Germline V gene lookup returns CDR1 SGHVS and CDR2 FQNEAQ. CDR3 length: 15 amino acids. Trimming at V came to 5 bases and at J to 4 bases, leaving 9 bases not matched to a gene. The DNA for the CDR3 is TGTGCCAGCAGCACATGGGGGGAGGGCGCAGATACGCAGTATTTT. Its protein is CASSTWGEGADTQYF. Looking up the rest from reference TRBV7-8 and TRBJ2-3 gives the full variable domain: GAGVSQSPRYKVAKRGQDVALRCDPISGHVSLFWYQQALGQGPEFLTYFQNEAQLDKSGLPSDRFFAERPEGSVSTLKIQRTQQEDSAVYLCASSTWGEGADTQYFGPGTRLTVL.

The CDR3 DNA follows: TGTGCCAGCGATTTAGCGGACTTCTACGAGCAGTACTTC. It codes for CASDLADFYEQYF. The chain is built from TRBV2 and TRBJ2-7; the D gene is possibly TRBD2 (6 bases). CDR1 is SNHLY, CDR2 FYNNEI, per germline. CDR3 length: 13 residues. Trimming cost V 8 bases and J 3 bases, with 14 bases left between them.

The chain couples TRBV6-5 to TRBJ1-5; D is perhaps TRBD1 (6 bases). CDR3 length: 16 amino acids. V was pared by 4 bases and J by 0 bases, with 13 bases between. Germline CDR1 MNHEY, CDR2 SVGAGI. The CDR3: CASSSLTGFSNQPQHF. Written as DNA, the CDR3 is TGTGCCAGCAGTTCCCTTACAGGGTTTAGCAATCAGCCCCAGCATTTT.

This rearrangement joins TRBV14 to TRBJ1-1; perhaps TRBD1 as D (5 bases). The CDR3 sequence is 15 residues long. The V gene's germline CDR1 is SGHDN and CDR2 FVKESK. Trimming cost V 5 bases and J 4 bases, with 17 bases left between them. CDR3 DNA sequence: TGTGCCAGCAGCAACCGGGGGATAGTGGGCACTGAAGCTTTCTTT. Amino acid sequence: CASSNRGIVGTEAFF.

With regard to this clone: Its ends do not fully match the called genes, so a read error is possible. The V call is TRBV6-4, the J call TRBJ1-4; D remains unclear. The CDR3 has 15 residues. Germline values: CDR1 MRHNA, CDR2 SNTAGT. The CDR3 DNA reads as TGTGCCAGCAGCCCCCGCCCCGGTCCTAACGAAAAACTGTTTTTT. It translates to CASSPRPGPNEKLFF.

The chain carries TRBV6-5 and TRBJ1-1; D might be TRBD1 (5 bases). The CDR3 covers 14 residues. Per the germline V gene, CDR1 is MNHEY and CDR2 is SVGAGI. The CDR3, as DNA: TGTGCTAGTATGATCAGGGCGCTGAACACTGAAGCTTTCTTT. It translates to CASMIRALNTEAFF.

The CDR3 loop reads CASGHLNTEAFF. The CDR3 nucleotides read TGTGCCAGCGGACACCTGAACACTGAAGCTTTCTTT. This chain links TRBV19 with TRBJ1-1; D may be TRBD1 (5 bases). In germline, CDR1 is LNHDA, CDR2 SQIVND (reference sequence). Trimming removed 9 bases from V and 0 bases from J, with 8 bases in between. This CDR3 has 12 amino acids.

The chain recombines TRBV11-2 with TRBJ1-1, with D possibly being TRBD1 (5 bases). The V gene's germline CDR1 is SGHAT and CDR2 FQNNGV. The CDR3 runs to 15 residues. The germline V and J ends were trimmed by 3 bases and 3 bases, with 14 bases remaining between them. The CDR3 nucleotides are TGTGCCAGCAGCTTTTTCGGGTTAGGGGACACTGAAGCTTTCTTT. Its translation is CASSFFGLGDTEAFF.

This clone was picked up a small number of times. This chain joins TRBV2 and TRBJ2-3, with 9 bases matching TRBD1. The trim removed 6 bases at V and 0 bases at J, leaving 7 bases unmatched. CDR1 and CDR2 (germline): SNHLY, FYNNEI. CDR3 size: 16 residues. Here the CDR3 DNA reads TGTGCCAGCAGGACAGGGGGAGCAAAAAGCACAGATACGCAGTATTTT. Protein: CASRTGGAKSTDTQYF.

The chain carries TRBV7-2 and TRBJ1-4; 7 nucleotides align to TRBD1. The junction had 11 bases not matched to a gene; V was cut back by 8 bases and J by 5 bases. This CDR3 has 15 amino acids. The germline CDR1 and CDR2 sequences are SGHTA and FQGNSA. CDR3 loop: CASSIRGQLNEKLFF. The CDR3 nucleotides are TGTGCCAGCTCCATAAGGGGGCAGTTAAATGAAAAACTGTTTTTT. The whole variable domain, remainder taken from reference TRBV7-2 and TRBJ1-4, is GAGVSQSPSNKVTEKGKDVELRCDPISGHTALYWYRQSLGQGLEFLIYFQGNSAPDKSGLPSDRFSAERTGGSVSTLTIQRTQQEDSAVYLCASSIRGQLNEKLFFGSGTQLSVL.

The chain couples TRBV7-3 to TRBJ2-3; 9 bases map to TRBD2. Germline-derived CDR1 and CDR2 are SGHTA and FQGTGA. The CDR3 loop spans 15 amino acids. With 1 base clipped from V and 2 bases from J, the junction kept 1 base outside the gene matches. CDR3 residues: CASSLRGLATDTQYF. The CDR3 DNA is TGTGCCAGCAGCTTAAGGGGACTAGCCACAGATACGCAGTATTTT.

The chain recombines TRBV28 with TRBJ2-7; 12 nucleotides agree with TRBD1. CDR1 is MDHEN and CDR2 is SYDVKM in the germline V gene. The CDR3 is 15 amino acids. V trimming: 6 bases; J trimming: 7 bases; junction bases outside the gene matches: 10. In nucleotides, the CDR3 is TGTGCCAGCAGAAAGGGTGGGACAGGGGGCAGAGAGCAGTACTTC. This codes for CASRKGGTGGREQYF.

This clone turned up a few times. The CDR3 nucleotides are TGTGCCAGCAGTCCGGGACAGATGCGGACAGATACGCAGTATTTT. The encoded protein is CASSPGQMRTDTQYF. V usage is TRBV2 and J usage is TRBJ2-3; TRBD1 agrees at 7 bases. Germline V gene sequence: CDR1 SNHLY, CDR2 FYNNEI. V dropped 5 bases and J dropped 3; count of bases not matched to a gene: 8. This CDR3 has 15 amino acids.

This rearrangement joins TRBV3-1 (or the pseudogene TRBV3-2) to TRBJ1-1; 7 nucleotides line up with TRBD1. From germline, CDR1 is LGHDT and CDR2 YNNKEL (reference sequence). Trimming cost V 1 base and J 5 bases; bases outside gene matches: 7. The CDR3 totals 15 residues. The chain's CDR3 is CASSQGGGQATEAFF. The CDR3 DNA reads as TGTGCCAGCAGCCAAGGAGGAGGACAGGCGACTGAAGCTTTCTTT.